The clone carrying this TCR beta chain has only a few counts. Its antigen remains unknown. The data were obtained in a study of identical twins. Broader study findings: Invariant T cells like MAIT and iNKT could partly confound the zero-insertion analyses.

V lost 1 base and J lost 5; bases outside the gene matches: 5. The CDR3 runs to 17 residues. Germline V gene lookup returns CDR1 LGHNA and CDR2 YNFKEQ. TCRdb reprocessed the 5' RACE reads with MiXCR, giving one entry per CDR3 protein. The repertoire holds 200,000 to 300,000 distinct CDR3 sequences, with roughly a tenth as singletons. The sequenced sample was memory T cells sorted from blood. V is TRBV4-2 and J is TRBJ2-5; 15 bases agree with TRBD2. This TCR came from a man aged 50-59 years in good health. This CDR3 reads CASSQGTSGRGGETQYF. CDR3 nucleotides: TGTGCCAGCAGCCAAGGGACTAGCGGGAGGGGCGGGGAGACCCAGTACTTC.